Following are 12 T cell receptor beta chains from one sample sequenced in a study of neoadjuvant nivolumab and ipilimumab in lung cancer. Clones were sequenced by immunoSEQ multiplex PCR, and TCRdb holds only the in-frame ones, with some missing. This sample has about 18,000 clones, with 79% found just once. The specimen was tumor tissue, collected after neoadjuvant nivolumab, alone or with ipilimumab, at or shortly before surgery. These receptors all come from an adult with non-small cell lung cancer.

This chain links TRBV27 with TRBJ2-7; D is uncertain. CDR1 MNHEY and CDR2 SMNVEV come from the germline V gene (reference sequence). Trimming pared 5 bases from V and 6 bases from J, leaving 11 bases between. The CDR3 sequence is 12 residues long. The CDR3, as DNA: TGTGCCAGCAGTAGAAGTTCGGGCGAGCAGTACTTC. Its translation: CASSRSSGEQYF.

The chain recombines TRBV9 with TRBJ1-6; D is undetermined. Trimming took off 4 bases at V and 8 bases at J, with 13 bases between the two ends. The CDR3 sequence is 14 residues long. Per germline, CDR1 SGDLS and CDR2 YYNGEE. CDR3 amino acids: CASSLGRAYSPLHF. As DNA, the CDR3 is TGTGCCAGCAGCCTTGGACGGGCCTATTCACCCCTCCACTTT.

This clone has more than one count but fewer than ten. The chain employs TRBV29-1 and TRBJ1-1; tentative D call: TRBD1 (5 bases). This CDR3 is built from 13 residues. Germline V lookup: CDR1 SQVTM, CDR2 ANQGSEA. V dropped 1 base and J dropped 2 bases, with 8 bases sitting between them. DNA of the CDR3: TGCAGCGTTGAAGTGGGACGAAACACTGAAGCTTTCTTT. This encodes CSVEVGRNTEAFF.

The V and J genes are TRBV6-5 and TRBJ1-5; D is unclear. The CDR3 extends over 15 amino acids. The germline V gene has CDR1 MNHEY and CDR2 SVGAGI. The V gene lost 6 bases and the J gene lost 0 bases, with 12 bases spanning the gap. The CDR3 spells CASRIREYSNQPQHF. Written as DNA, the CDR3 is TGTGCCAGCAGAATCCGGGAATATAGCAATCAGCCCCAGCATTTT.

This clone was seen once. V usage is TRBV5-1 and J usage is TRBJ2-2; D gene unclear. The CDR3 is 13 amino acids. Trimming took off 2 bases at V and 8 bases at J, with 10 bases between the two ends. Germline CDR1 and CDR2: SGHRS and YFSETQ. The CDR3 is CASSFETAGELFF. For the CDR3, the DNA is TGCGCCAGCAGCTTTGAAACTGCTGGGGAGCTGTTTTTT.

The chain combines TRBV7-2 with TRBJ2-7; no firm D call. CDR3 length: 15 amino acids. The germline CDR1 and CDR2 sequences are SGHTA and FQGNSA. Trimming took 1 base from V and 3 from J, leaving 13 bases between them. CDR3 residues: CASSLELGPVYEQYF. The CDR3 DNA sequence: TGTGCCAGCAGCTTAGAGCTAGGGCCCGTCTACGAGCAGTACTTC.

The chain uses TRBV18 and TRBJ1-1; D is perhaps TRBD1 (6 bases). The germline CDR1 and CDR2 sequences are KGHSH and LQKENI. V lost 3 bases to trimming and J lost 5 bases, with 7 bases between them. The length of the CDR3 is 12 residues. The CDR3 loop reads CASSPDRTEAFF. CDR3 in DNA: TGTGCCAGCTCACCGGACAGAACTGAAGCTTTCTTT.

The V gene is TRBV7-9, the J gene TRBJ2-1; D possibly uses TRBD1 or TRBD2 (5 bases each). The CDR3 is made up of 16 amino acids. Germline values: CDR1 SEHNR, CDR2 FQNEAQ (reference sequence). V lost 3 bases to trimming and J lost 10 bases, with 22 bases between them. CDR3 amino acids: CASSFTRSRGGREQFF. The CDR3 DNA reads TGTGCCAGCAGCTTCACGAGGAGCCGGGGCGGGCGGGAGCAGTTCTTC.

This clone was counted a few times. This chain connects TRBV27 to TRBJ2-6, with 7 bases matching TRBD1. From germline, CDR1 is MNHEY and CDR2 SMNVEV (reference sequence). The ends lost 5 bases at V and 5 bases at J; junction bases unmatched: 9. The CDR3 spans 16 residues. In DNA, the CDR3 is TGTGCCAGCAGTAGACAGGGCTACTTGAGGGCCAACGTCCTGACTTTC. It codes for CASSRQGYLRANVLTF.

V gene TRBV15 combines with J gene TRBJ2-5; the match to TRBD2 covers 8 bases. There are 15 residues in the CDR3. Trimming took 1 base from V and 5 from J; bases not matched to a gene: 6. Germline loops: CDR1 LNHNV, CDR2 YYDKDF (reference sequence). CDR3 sequence: CATSRGAGETETQYF. CDR3 nucleotides: TGTGCCACCAGCAGAGGAGCGGGGGAAACGGAGACCCAGTACTTC.

The chain has TRBV25-1 and TRBJ2-1; either TRBD1 or TRBD2 may fit D (5 bases each). Between the trimmed V and J ends, which lost 6 bases and 6 bases, there was a span of 15 bases. From germline, CDR1 is MGHDK and CDR2 SYGVNS. The CDR3 contains 14 residues. CDR3 sequence: CASSTSGPFNEQFF. CDR3 nucleotides: TGTGCCAGCAGCACCTCGGGACCCTTCAATGAGCAGTTCTTC.

The chain combines TRBV2 with TRBJ2-1, with a weak D call TRBD1 (6 bases). The CDR3 is 17 amino acids. Trimming took off 6 bases at V and 3 bases at J, with 21 bases between the two ends. CDR1 and CDR2 from the germline V gene are SNHLY and FYNNEI. CDR3 DNA: TGTGCCAGCAGCACCGGGACACTCGCCGTTGGCTACAATGAGCAGTTCTTC. The encoded protein is CASSTGTLAVGYNEQFF.